The 30 T cell receptor beta chains in this list originate from one sample, sequenced in a study of response to subunit inactivated influenza vaccine. MiXCR, applied by TCRdb to the RT-PCR reads, yields one record per CDR3 protein. The table lists 160,000 or so distinct CDR3 sequences, approximately 11% of them singletons, with roughly 12% in the top ten. Sequencing used non-naive T cells sorted from PBMCs, obtained about 40 days after vaccination. The receptors shown here come from a man aged 50 or older who received an inactivated influenza vaccine.

V usage is TRBV20-1 and J usage is TRBJ2-1, with TRBD1 matching 10 bases. Germline V CDR1 and CDR2: DFQATT, SNEGSKA (reference sequence). The CDR3 spans 16 residues. Germline trimming cut 6 bases from V and 7 bases from J; bases unmatched to any gene: 15. For the CDR3, the DNA is TGCAGTGCCCACCGACCGGGACAGGGGATTCTTAATGAGCAGTTCTTC. This encodes CSAHRPGQGILNEQFF.

DNA of the CDR3: TGTGCCAGCATGTGGTCGTCTGATCTTAGCACAGATACGCAGTATTTT. This sequence encodes CASMWSSDLSTDTQYF. The chain joins TRBV6-1 to TRBJ2-3; D not certain. This CDR3 has 16 residues. CDR1 is MNHNS and CDR2 is SASEGT in the germline V gene. Trimming removed 7 bases at V and 0 bases at J, with 17 bases between.

This clonotype occurred a few times. The genes are TRBV4-2 and TRBJ1-1; the match to TRBD1 covers 7 bases. The CDR3 sequence is 14 residues long. Germline CDR1 reads LGHNA; CDR2 reads YNFKEQ. The trim removed 4 bases at V and 5 bases at J, leaving 7 bases unmatched. CDR3 sequence (DNA): TGTGCCAGCAGCCTGTCCGACAGGGAAACTGAAGCTTTCTTT. This encodes CASSLSDRETEAFF.

V usage is TRBV20-1 and J usage is TRBJ1-5; possibly TRBD1 for D (6 bases). The CDR3 sequence is 15 residues long. CDR1 is DFQATT and CDR2 is SNEGSKA in the germline V gene (reference sequence). Trimming took off 5 bases at V and 4 bases at J, with 18 bases between the two ends. This CDR3 reads CSAGQGHTENQPQHF. DNA of the CDR3: TGCAGTGCTGGTCAGGGACACACAGAGAATCAGCCCCAGCATTTT.

This clonotype was picked up a small number of times. The gene calls are TRBV28 and TRBJ2-3, with D tentatively TRBD2 (6 bases). The germline V and J ends were trimmed by 8 bases and 4 bases, with 16 bases remaining between them. The CDR3 has 14 amino acids. CDR1 MDHEN and CDR2 SYDVKM come from the germline V gene. Here the CDR3 DNA reads TGTGCCAGCGCCCTAGGAGGGGTATCAGATACGCAGTATTTT. This translates into CASALGGVSDTQYF.

This clonotype has only a few counts. The chain has TRBV10-3 and TRBJ1-1, with D maybe TRBD1 (6 bases). CDR3 length: 14 amino acids. Germline values: CDR1 ENHRY, CDR2 SYGVKD. Between the trimmed V and J ends, which lost 7 bases and 1 base, there was a span of 13 bases. CDR3 nucleotides: TGTGCCATCACCCGAGGGGGTAGGAACACTGAAGCTTTCTTT. Protein sequence: CAITRGGRNTEAFF.

This chain links TRBV7-9 with TRBJ2-5, with D possibly being TRBD2 (6 bases). The germline gives CDR1 SEHNR, CDR2 FQNEAQ (reference sequence). Trimming removed 4 bases at V and 4 bases at J, with 16 bases between. CDR3 length equals 15 residues. CDR3 residues: CASSSNRAGGETQYF. The CDR3 nucleotides read TGTGCCAGCAGCTCGAACCGGGCCGGGGGAGAGACCCAGTACTTC.

The genes are TRBV4-2 and TRBJ2-7, with TRBD2 identical over 8 bases. This CDR3 is 15 amino acids long. Germline V gene lookup returns CDR1 LGHNA and CDR2 YNFKEQ. Unmatched junction bases numbered 6, after V lost 4 bases and J lost 1 base. The CDR3 loop is CASSPGSGGSYEQYF. CDR3 nucleotides: TGTGCCAGCAGCCCCGGAAGCGGGGGATCCTACGAGCAGTACTTC.

There are a few counts of this clonotype. J is TRBJ2-7 and V is TRBV6-2 or TRBV6-3, with D unclear. The CDR3 covers 17 residues. Per germline, CDR1 MNHEY and CDR2 SVGEGT. Trimming cost V 2 bases and J 0 bases, with 17 bases left between them. This CDR3 is CASSYLARQGISYEQYF. As DNA, the CDR3 is TGTGCCAGCAGTTACCTCGCCCGACAAGGCATCTCCTACGAGCAGTACTTC.

This clonotype counts as medium-sized. The CDR3 coding sequence is TGCGCCAGCAGCTCTCTTGGGACACCTTACGAGCAGTACTTC. Protein: CASSSLGTPYEQYF. The rearrangement uses TRBV5-1 and TRBJ2-7; D might be TRBD1 (6 bases). Deletions cut 3 bases from V and 4 bases from J, with 14 bases between. The CDR3 is 14 residues long. Germline-derived CDR1 and CDR2 are SGHRS and YFSETQ.

This clonotype was counted only a few times. The J gene is TRBJ2-6, the V gene TRBV20-1; 8 nucleotides line up with TRBD1. The CDR3 spans 19 residues. V lost 3 bases, J lost 0 bases, and 13 bases stayed unmatched. Germline values: CDR1 DFQATT, CDR2 SNEGSKA (reference sequence). CDR3 protein: CSASGQGALLFSGANVLTF. The CDR3 DNA sequence: TGCAGTGCTAGTGGACAGGGCGCCCTTTTGTTCTCTGGGGCCAACGTCCTGACTTTC.

The chain links TRBV7-3 to TRBJ2-1; D possibly corresponds to TRBD2 (5 bases). The germline V gene encodes CDR1 SGHTA and CDR2 FQGTGA. Trimming pared 1 base from V and 7 bases from J, leaving 11 bases between. The CDR3 is 14 amino acids. CDR3: CASSLSSAPNEQFF. CDR3 coding DNA: TGTGCCAGCAGCTTAAGTAGCGCCCCGAATGAGCAGTTCTTC.

This clonotype was observed many times. The V and J genes are TRBV6-1 and TRBJ1-5; 10 positions match TRBD1. Germline lookup yields CDR1 MNHNS and CDR2 SASEGT. The CDR3 is made up of 15 amino acids. The trim removed 5 bases at V and 5 bases at J, leaving 6 bases unmatched. The CDR3 protein is CASSIGQGGHQPQHF. The DNA for the CDR3 is TGTGCCAGCAGTATAGGACAGGGGGGTCATCAGCCCCAGCATTTT.

The V call is TRBV4-3, the J call TRBJ2-3, with 9 bases matching TRBD2. This CDR3 is 20 amino acids long. The germline V gene encodes CDR1 LGHNA and CDR2 YSLEER. The V segment lost 0 bases and the J segment 0 bases; nucleotides outside the gene matches: 13. The CDR3: CASSQDHVGGRAYSTDTQYF. DNA for the CDR3: TGCGCCAGCAGCCAAGATCATGTGGGCGGGAGGGCTTATAGCACAGATACGCAGTATTTT.

This clonotype turned up a few times. The V call is TRBV28, the J call TRBJ2-7, with a tentative D call TRBD1 (6 bases). The V end was cut by 6 bases, the J end by 2 bases, with 14 bases between. The CDR3 has 14 amino acids. The V gene's germline CDR1 is MDHEN and CDR2 SYDVKM. CDR3 amino acids: CASRLTGRAYEQYF. DNA of the CDR3: TGTGCCAGCAGGCTGACAGGTCGGGCCTACGAGCAGTACTTC.

This sequence joins TRBV3-1 and TRBJ2-3; 9 positions agree with TRBD2. J gave up 3 bases and V 1 base, and 8 bases lay outside the gene matches. Per the germline V gene, CDR1 is LGHDT and CDR2 is YNNKEL (reference sequence). CDR3 length equals 17 residues. CDR3 bases: TGTGCCAGCAGCCAAGCCCGGGGTAGCGGGGGAACAGATACGCAGTATTTT. It encodes CASSQARGSGGTDTQYF.

This clonotype was recorded a few times. The V and J genes are TRBV7-2 and TRBJ2-2; D perhaps matches TRBD2 (7 bases). Looked up from germline, CDR1 is SGHTA and CDR2 is FQGNSA. This CDR3 is 17 amino acids long. With 4 bases removed from V and 5 bases from J, the gap between germline ends came to 20 bases. This CDR3 is CASSSPAGAWGTGELFF. CDR3 nucleotide sequence: TGTGCCAGCAGCTCCCCTGCGGGGGCCTGGGGGACCGGGGAGCTGTTTTTT.

Of note for this clonotype: This sequence may be a read error, since a much larger clone differs from it by one base. The chain combines TRBV4-2 with TRBJ2-7, with D perhaps TRBD2 (6 bases). There are 15 residues in the CDR3. CDR1 and CDR2 from the germline V gene are LGHNA and YNFKEQ. CDR3 sequence (DNA): TGTCCCAGCAGCCAAGATACTAGCAGCCCTTACGAGCAGTACTTC. Protein product: CPSSQDTSSPYEQYF.

The genes are TRBV6-2 or TRBV6-3 and TRBJ2-1; 12 bases fit TRBD2. The CDR3 spans 18 residues. Losses at the gene ends were 4 bases for V and 4 bases for J; bases not matched to a gene: 11. The germline gives CDR1 MNHEY, CDR2 SVGEGT. The DNA of the CDR3 is TGTGCCAGCAGTTCCGGACTAGCGGGGACCCGTGGGTACAATGAGCAGTTCTTC. Translated, it gives CASSSGLAGTRGYNEQFF.

This sequence joins TRBV20-1 and TRBJ2-7; D uncertain. The CDR3 length is 11 residues. Germline V gene sequence: CDR1 DFQATT, CDR2 SNEGSKA (reference sequence). The V end lost 0 bases, the J end lost 4 bases, and 4 bases lay between the germline ends. CDR3 in amino acids: CSARDVYEQYF. The CDR3 DNA is TGCAGTGCTAGAGATGTATACGAGCAGTACTTC.

The rearrangement links TRBV18 to TRBJ2-7; no clear D gene. Germline V gene lookup returns CDR1 KGHSH and CDR2 LQKENI. This CDR3 region has 12 residues. The V and J ends lost 3 bases and 4 bases respectively, with 7 bases between them. CDR3 in DNA: TGTGCCAGCTCACCGTCGAGGTACGAGCAGTACTTC. It specifies CASSPSRYEQYF.

This clonotype was recorded a few times. The chain is built from TRBV20-1 and TRBJ2-3; D is perhaps TRBD2 (5 bases). Germline values: CDR1 DFQATT, CDR2 SNEGSKA (reference sequence). The CDR3 covers 11 residues. Trimming cost V 6 bases and J 6 bases, with 10 bases left between them. CDR3 sequence (DNA): TGCAGTGCAGGACCGGGGGATACGCAGTATTTT. Translation: CSAGPGDTQYF.

This clonotype was found a few times. This chain links TRBV7-6 with TRBJ2-7; D possibly corresponds to TRBD2 (5 bases). Germline V gene lookup returns CDR1 SGHVS and CDR2 FNYEAQ. V shed 3 bases and J shed 3 bases, with 9 bases lying between them. CDR3 length: 13 amino acids. The CDR3 spells CASSFGGYYEQYF. For the CDR3, the DNA is TGTGCCAGCAGCTTTGGCGGGTACTACGAGCAGTACTTC.

This clonotype was picked up a small number of times. The chain is built from TRBV28 and TRBJ2-1, with a weak D call TRBD1 (6 bases). The germline CDR1 and CDR2 sequences are MDHEN and SYDVKM. Trimming removed 6 bases from V and 5 bases from J, with 17 bases in between. This CDR3 has 15 residues. Written as DNA, the CDR3 is TGTGCCAGCAGCCTCACAATAGGACAGAACAATGAGCAGTTCTTC. Its translation: CASSLTIGQNNEQFF.

This clonotype has a handful of counts. This chain joins TRBV5-3 and TRBJ1-4; no definite D call. TRBV5-3 is placed among ORFs of uncertain function. The CDR3 spans 16 residues. The V end was cut by 4 bases, the J end by 0 bases, with 13 bases between. The CDR3 spells CARSRDRPTTNEKLFF. As DNA, the CDR3 is TGTGCCAGAAGCCGAGATAGGCCCACAACTAATGAAAAACTGTTTTTT.

This clonotype was recorded at least ten times. The chain recombines TRBV20-1 with TRBJ1-6; D is unclear. Trimming took off 5 bases at V and 14 bases at J, with 19 bases between the two ends. CDR3 length: 13 residues. CDR1 and CDR2 from the germline V gene are DFQATT and SNEGSKA (reference sequence). The DNA for the CDR3 is TGCAGTGCTCGCTCCGACGGTTCATTCACCCTCCACTTT. Translated: CSARSDGSFTLHF.

This clonotype was detected ten times or more. V and J are TRBV5-1 and TRBJ2-7; perhaps TRBD2 as D (5 bases). Germline V gives CDR1 SGHRS, CDR2 YFSETQ. The V end lost 4 bases, the J end lost 4 bases, and 18 bases lay between the germline ends. CDR3 size: 15 residues. The CDR3 sequence is CASSQSGLGWYEQYF. In DNA form, the CDR3 reads TGCGCCAGCAGCCAATCTGGACTCGGTTGGTACGAGCAGTACTTC. Complete variable domain (other parts from reference TRBV5-1 and TRBJ2-7): KAGVTQTPRYLIKTRGQQVTLSCSPISGHRSVSWYQQTPGQGLQFLFEYFSETQRNKGNFPGRFSGRQFSNSRSEMNVSTLELGDSALYLCASSQSGLGWYEQYFGPGTRLTVT.

This clonotype was seen more than once but under ten times. J is TRBJ2-3 and V is TRBV7-2; no firm D call. CDR1 and CDR2 (germline): SGHTA, FQGNSA. V shed 2 bases and J shed 1 base, with 10 bases lying between them. This CDR3 region has 15 residues. The CDR3 DNA reads as TGTGCCAGCAGCTTATTTGGGGTGGGCACAGATACGCAGTATTTT. Amino acid sequence: CASSLFGVGTDTQYF.

This clonotype was observed a few times. This sequence joins TRBV28 and TRBJ1-2; TRBD1 aligns across 7 bases. Germline CDR1 reads MDHEN; CDR2 reads SYDVKM. The junction had 4 bases not matched to a gene; V was cut back by 3 bases and J by 6 bases. The CDR3 contains 13 residues. The CDR3 DNA is TGTGCCAGCAGTTTTAAGGGGGCCCATGGCTACACCTTC. Its translation: CASSFKGAHGYTF.

CDR3 in DNA: TGCAGTGCTAGTAGCGGGACTAGCGGGAGATATGAGCAGTTCTTC. It is translated as CSASSGTSGRYEQFF. This chain links TRBV20-1 with TRBJ2-1; 14 bases line up with TRBD2. Germline CDR1 is DFQATT and CDR2 is SNEGSKA (reference sequence). The CDR3 runs 15 residues. V shed 3 bases, J shed 8 bases, and the junction held 6 bases outside the gene matches.